A single sample gave rise to the 5 T cell receptor beta chains below, sequenced in a study of T-cell reconstitution after alpha-beta-depleted transplantation in children. As it was prepared, the TCRbeta library received unique molecular identifiers. TCRdb reprocessed the PCR reads via MiXCR and lists one record per CDR3 protein. Altogether about 340,000 distinct CDR3 sequences are present, about an eighth being singletons, with the ten largest covering around 4.5%. The specimen comprised PBMCs, sampled from the stem cell graft. The receptors here all came from a human donor who donated a stem cell graft to a child with Fanconi anemia.

The table lists this clonotype with many counts. The chain has TRBV12-3 or TRBV12-4 and TRBJ1-2; no reliable D call. The CDR3 is 13 residues long. V lost 3 bases to trimming and J lost 1 base, with 6 bases between them. CDR3 DNA sequence: TGTGCCAGCAGTTTGTTGGATAACTATGGCTACACCTTC. Translated, it gives CASSLLDNYGYTF.

This clonotype was seen a few times. V and J are TRBV12-3 or TRBV12-4 and TRBJ1-5, with TRBD1 matching over 7 bases. V lost 2 bases and J lost 9; bases outside the gene matches: 4. This CDR3 spans 13 amino acids. The CDR3 loop is CASSLFRDRPQHF. DNA for the CDR3: TGTGCCAGCAGTTTATTCCGGGACAGGCCCCAGCATTTT.

V and J are TRBV5-1 and TRBJ1-1, with D perhaps matching TRBD1 (5 bases). The CDR3 runs to 17 residues. The ends were cut back, 7 bases at V and 2 bases at J, with 24 bases in the middle. CDR1 is SGHRS, CDR2 YFSETQ, per germline. The CDR3 loop is CASSQPALGRINTEAFF. Here the CDR3 DNA reads TGCGCCAGCTCACAACCTGCCTTGGGACGGATCAACACTGAAGCTTTCTTT.

V and J are TRBV18 and TRBJ1-1; weak D call: TRBD1 (5 bases). Trimming left V 1 base short and J 6 bases short, with 15 bases between. The CDR3 contains 15 residues. Germline lookup yields CDR1 KGHSH and CDR2 LQKENI. DNA of the CDR3: TGTGCCAGCTCACCACGGCAGGGAGAAATCCCTGAAGCTTTCTTT. This translates into CASSPRQGEIPEAFF.

This clonotype was observed a handful of times. This rearrangement joins TRBV6-2 or TRBV6-3 to TRBJ1-1; the D is unclear. Germline CDR1 MNHEY, CDR2 SVGEGT. The CDR3 contains 12 residues. Trimming took off 6 bases at V and 6 bases at J, with 11 bases between the two ends. CDR3 DNA: TGTGCCAGCAGGAGCGGGTTTGCTGAAGCTTTCTTT. Protein product: CASRSGFAEAFF.